This T cell receptor (beta chain) was identified during a study of blood T cells in healthy people across ages (dated by TCRdb to about 2015). At the level of the whole study: In model experiments, template switching captured about one uniquely barcoded TCR beta cDNA molecule for every two T cells. Using the same blood draw, the study looked at two additional independent replicas of 1 million unique cDNA reads for two donors, one aged 18 to 30 and the other aged 80 or older. To avoid experimental bias, donors of different ages were randomly spread across the sequencing lanes. Four age groups were formed from the donors: young (average approximately 15 years), middle-aged (approximately 42), aged (more than 55) and long-lived (roughly 81). Age-related changes in TCR beta repertoire diversity were measured in the study by deep sequencing normalized with unique cDNA molecular identifiers. General study outcomes and caveats: Observed TCR beta diversity correlated strongly with the percentage of naive T cells measured by flow cytometry. Estimates of total diversity from one million sequenced T cells were regarded as lower bounds and underestimates. Compared with the aged group, the long-lived group had more naive CD4+ T cells, fewer expanded clones and increased TCR diversity, a pattern suggesting age selection. The CMV infection status of donors was not known, potentially confounding age-related changes in expanded clonotypes. Bulk unsorted PBMC profiling prevented conclusive comparison of naive and antigen-experienced compartments. Observed TCR beta diversity per million T cells fell roughly linearly with age, and a significant reduction was already apparent by age about 36.

The CDR3 covers 14 residues, taking in both the cysteine and the phenylalanine. This entry keeps only the CDR3 DNA: 42 bases, framed from base 1. Reading the germline V gene (reference sequence) gives CDR1 DFQATT and CDR2 SNEGSKA. V lost 6 bases and J lost 0 bases, and the count of bases not matched to a germline gene is 8. Library generation was performed with 5' RACE. These reads were obtained on an Illumina HiSeq 2500. A second about 7 to 12 cycle PCR used a sample-barcoded 5' primer and a J-beta primer mix. A template-switch 5' adaptor carrying 12 random nucleotides introduced a unique molecular identifier onto each TCR beta cDNA molecule. Each sample yielded at least 3 million CDR3-containing paired-end reads. The Mint cDNA synthesis kit, primed by a TRBC-specific oligonucleotide, was used to synthesize first-strand cDNA from all RNA. Following uracil-DNA glycosylase treatment, a first 18-cycle PCR with universal primers M1SS and BC2_uni_R was performed on all cDNA. The paper's processing steps were these. Normalization of each sample was performed by random selection of 1 million high-quality reads, each carrying a distinct molecular identifier. Reads with shared molecular identifiers were discarded instead of being binned into consensus sequences. MiTCR, run with a Q25 quality threshold and the strictest error-elimination algorithm, handled CDR3 identification, clonotype clustering and error correction. A nonparametric unseen species model using Euler transformation provided a lower-bound estimate of total TCR beta diversity. TCRdb reran the public reads through fastp at Q25 and MiXCR, keeping productive beta chains. Every entry covers one CDR3 protein and lists the most common genes and DNA from its rows. The V and J calls were not made by the authors but by TCRdb's processing. This sample gives 1,300,000 or so distinct CDR3 sequences in total; approximately 60% of them show up just once. The top ten clones comprise 6.5% to 8.5% of the sample.

As regards this clonotype: Its antigen target is currently unknown. No per-base quality is available; no much larger clone lies one base away.

Systemically healthy Caucasian individuals from Russia, some 40 in total and aged about 6 to 100 years, were included as donors. Each donor gave about 10 milliliters of peripheral blood, drawn into EDTA-treated Vacutainer tubes. Ficoll-Paque density-gradient centrifugation was used to isolate PBMCs, with at least 6.5 million per sample. Trizol reagent was used to extract total RNA from PBMCs, with at least 5 micrograms per sample. For every donor, flow cytometry on a PBMC aliquot measured the percentage of naive CD45RAhigh/CD27high T cells. The receptor was isolated from a man in his late teens or twenties in good health. The receptor chain draws on TRBV20-1 and TRBJ2-7; TRBD1 matches 7 bases in the middle. The sample was blood. The CDR3 here reads CSASGTANSYEQYF. The DNA is TGCAGTGCCTCCGGGACAGCCAACTCCTACGAGCAGTACTTC.